This T cell receptor beta chain was recovered during a study of spatial heterogeneity in lung cancer. TCRdb itself ran the 5' RACE reads through MiXCR, one entry per CDR3 protein. In the table there are roughly 48,000 distinct CDR3 sequences, less than 5.5% of which are singletons. Germline CDR1 is SGHVS and CDR2 is FQNEAQ. The CDR3 extends over 16 amino acids. The ends were cut back, 5 bases at V and 5 bases at J, with 22 bases in the middle. The time point is: sample taken at primary tumor resection. This clonotype was recorded many times. The input for sequencing was PBMCs, taken at surgery. The chain carries TRBV7-8 and TRBJ2-7; D possibly uses TRBD1 or TRBD2 (5 bases each). This TCR was recovered from a male donor with early-stage non-small cell lung cancer. CDR3 protein: CASSTSWGGLVNEQYF. CDR3 in DNA: TGTGCCAGCAGCACATCCTGGGGCGGACTCGTGAACGAGCAGTACTTC.